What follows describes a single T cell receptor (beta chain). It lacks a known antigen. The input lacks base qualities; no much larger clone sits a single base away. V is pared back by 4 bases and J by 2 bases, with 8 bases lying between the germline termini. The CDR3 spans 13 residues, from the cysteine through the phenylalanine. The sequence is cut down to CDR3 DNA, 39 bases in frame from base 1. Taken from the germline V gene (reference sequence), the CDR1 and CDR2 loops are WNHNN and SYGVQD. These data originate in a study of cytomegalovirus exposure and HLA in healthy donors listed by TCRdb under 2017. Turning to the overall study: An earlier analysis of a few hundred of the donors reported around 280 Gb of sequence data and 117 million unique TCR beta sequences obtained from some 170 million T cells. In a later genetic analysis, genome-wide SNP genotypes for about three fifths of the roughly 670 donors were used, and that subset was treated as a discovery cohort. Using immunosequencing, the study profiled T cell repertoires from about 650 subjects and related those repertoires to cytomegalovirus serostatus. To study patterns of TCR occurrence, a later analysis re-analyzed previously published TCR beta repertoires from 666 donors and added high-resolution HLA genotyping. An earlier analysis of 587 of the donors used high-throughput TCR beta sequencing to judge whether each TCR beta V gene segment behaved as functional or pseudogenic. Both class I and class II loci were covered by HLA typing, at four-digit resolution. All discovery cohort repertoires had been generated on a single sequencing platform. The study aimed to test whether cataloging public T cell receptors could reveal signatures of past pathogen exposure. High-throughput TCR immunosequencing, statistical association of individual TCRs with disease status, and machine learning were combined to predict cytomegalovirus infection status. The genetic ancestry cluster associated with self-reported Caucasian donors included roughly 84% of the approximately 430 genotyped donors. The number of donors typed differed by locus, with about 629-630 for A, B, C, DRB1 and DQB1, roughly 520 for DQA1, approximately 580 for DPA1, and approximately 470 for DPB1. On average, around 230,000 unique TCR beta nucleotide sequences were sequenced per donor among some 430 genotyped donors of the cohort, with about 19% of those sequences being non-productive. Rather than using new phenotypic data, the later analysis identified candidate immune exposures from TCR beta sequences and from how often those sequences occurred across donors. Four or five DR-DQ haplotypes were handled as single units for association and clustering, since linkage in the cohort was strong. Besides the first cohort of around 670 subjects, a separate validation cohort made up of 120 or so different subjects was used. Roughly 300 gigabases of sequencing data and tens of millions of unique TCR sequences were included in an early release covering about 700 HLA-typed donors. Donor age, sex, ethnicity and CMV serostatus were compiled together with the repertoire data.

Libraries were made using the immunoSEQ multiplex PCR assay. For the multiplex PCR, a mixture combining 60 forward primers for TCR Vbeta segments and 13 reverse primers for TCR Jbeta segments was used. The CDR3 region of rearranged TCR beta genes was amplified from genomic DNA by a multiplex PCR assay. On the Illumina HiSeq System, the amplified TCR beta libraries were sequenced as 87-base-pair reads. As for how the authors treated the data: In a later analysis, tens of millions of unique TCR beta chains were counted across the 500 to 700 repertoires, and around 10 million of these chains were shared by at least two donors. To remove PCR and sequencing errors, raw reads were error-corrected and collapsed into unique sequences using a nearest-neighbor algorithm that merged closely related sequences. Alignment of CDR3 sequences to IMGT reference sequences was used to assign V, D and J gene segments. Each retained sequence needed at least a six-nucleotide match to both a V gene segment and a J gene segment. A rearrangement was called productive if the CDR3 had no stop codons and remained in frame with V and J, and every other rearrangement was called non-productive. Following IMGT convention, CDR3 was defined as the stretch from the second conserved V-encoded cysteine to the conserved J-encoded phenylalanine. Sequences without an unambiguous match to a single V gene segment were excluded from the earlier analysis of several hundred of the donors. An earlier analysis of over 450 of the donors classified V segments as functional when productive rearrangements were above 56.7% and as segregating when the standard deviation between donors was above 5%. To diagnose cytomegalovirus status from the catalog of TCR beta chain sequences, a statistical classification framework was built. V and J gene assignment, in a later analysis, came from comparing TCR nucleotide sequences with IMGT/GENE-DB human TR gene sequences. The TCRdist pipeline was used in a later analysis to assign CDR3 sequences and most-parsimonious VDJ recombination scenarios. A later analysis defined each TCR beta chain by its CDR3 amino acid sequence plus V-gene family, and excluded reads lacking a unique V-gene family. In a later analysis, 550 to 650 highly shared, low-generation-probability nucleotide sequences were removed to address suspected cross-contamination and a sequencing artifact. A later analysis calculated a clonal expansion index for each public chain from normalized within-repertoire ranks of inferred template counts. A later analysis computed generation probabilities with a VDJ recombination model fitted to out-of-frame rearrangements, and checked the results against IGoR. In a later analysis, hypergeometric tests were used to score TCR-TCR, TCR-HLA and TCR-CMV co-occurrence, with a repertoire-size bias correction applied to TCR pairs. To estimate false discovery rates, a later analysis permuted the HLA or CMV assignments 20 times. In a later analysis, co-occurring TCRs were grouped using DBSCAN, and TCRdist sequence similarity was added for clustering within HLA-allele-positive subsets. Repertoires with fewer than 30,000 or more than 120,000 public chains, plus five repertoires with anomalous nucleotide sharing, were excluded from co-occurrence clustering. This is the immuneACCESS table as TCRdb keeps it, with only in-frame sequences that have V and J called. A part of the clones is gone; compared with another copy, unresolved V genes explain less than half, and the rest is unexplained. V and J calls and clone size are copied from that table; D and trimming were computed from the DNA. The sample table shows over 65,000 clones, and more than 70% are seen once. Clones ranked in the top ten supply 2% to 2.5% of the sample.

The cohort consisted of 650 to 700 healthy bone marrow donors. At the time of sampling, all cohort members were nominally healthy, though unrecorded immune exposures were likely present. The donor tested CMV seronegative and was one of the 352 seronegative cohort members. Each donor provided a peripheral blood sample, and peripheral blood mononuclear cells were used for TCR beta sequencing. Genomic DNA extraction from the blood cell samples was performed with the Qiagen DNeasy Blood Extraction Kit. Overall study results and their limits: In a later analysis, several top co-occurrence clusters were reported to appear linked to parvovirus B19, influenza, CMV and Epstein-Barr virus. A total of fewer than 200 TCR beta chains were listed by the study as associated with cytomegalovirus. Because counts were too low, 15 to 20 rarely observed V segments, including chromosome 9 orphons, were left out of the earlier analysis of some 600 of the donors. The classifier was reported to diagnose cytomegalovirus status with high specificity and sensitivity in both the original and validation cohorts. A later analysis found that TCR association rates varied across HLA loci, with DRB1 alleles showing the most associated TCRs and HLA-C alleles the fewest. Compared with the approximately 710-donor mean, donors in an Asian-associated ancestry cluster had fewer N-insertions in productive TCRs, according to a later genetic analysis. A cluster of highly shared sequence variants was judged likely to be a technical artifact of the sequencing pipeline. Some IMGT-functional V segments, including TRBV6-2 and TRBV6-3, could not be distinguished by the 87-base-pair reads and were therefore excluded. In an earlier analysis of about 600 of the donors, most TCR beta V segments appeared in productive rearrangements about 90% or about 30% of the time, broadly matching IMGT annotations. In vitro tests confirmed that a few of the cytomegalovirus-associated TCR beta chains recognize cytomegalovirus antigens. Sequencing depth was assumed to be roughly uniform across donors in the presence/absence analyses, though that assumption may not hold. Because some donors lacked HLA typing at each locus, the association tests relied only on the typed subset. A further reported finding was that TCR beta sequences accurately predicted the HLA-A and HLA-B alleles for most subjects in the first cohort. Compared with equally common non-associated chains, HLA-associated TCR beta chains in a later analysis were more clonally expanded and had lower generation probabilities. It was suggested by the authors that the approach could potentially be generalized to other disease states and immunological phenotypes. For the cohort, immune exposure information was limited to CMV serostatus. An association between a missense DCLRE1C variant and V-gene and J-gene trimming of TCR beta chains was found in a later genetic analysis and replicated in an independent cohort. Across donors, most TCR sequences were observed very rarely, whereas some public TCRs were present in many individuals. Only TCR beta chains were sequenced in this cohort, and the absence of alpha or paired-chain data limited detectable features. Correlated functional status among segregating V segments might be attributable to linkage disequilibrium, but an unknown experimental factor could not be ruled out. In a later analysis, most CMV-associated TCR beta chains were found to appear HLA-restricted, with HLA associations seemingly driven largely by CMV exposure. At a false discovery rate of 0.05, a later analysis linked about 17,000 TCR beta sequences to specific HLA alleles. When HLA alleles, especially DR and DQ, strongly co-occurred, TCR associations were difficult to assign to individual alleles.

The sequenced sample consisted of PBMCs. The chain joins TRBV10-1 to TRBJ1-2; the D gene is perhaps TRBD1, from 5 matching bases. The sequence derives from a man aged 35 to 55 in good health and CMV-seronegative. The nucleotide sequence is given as TGCGCCAGCAGTGCGACAGAAAACTATGGCTACACCTTC. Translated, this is CASSATENYGYTF.